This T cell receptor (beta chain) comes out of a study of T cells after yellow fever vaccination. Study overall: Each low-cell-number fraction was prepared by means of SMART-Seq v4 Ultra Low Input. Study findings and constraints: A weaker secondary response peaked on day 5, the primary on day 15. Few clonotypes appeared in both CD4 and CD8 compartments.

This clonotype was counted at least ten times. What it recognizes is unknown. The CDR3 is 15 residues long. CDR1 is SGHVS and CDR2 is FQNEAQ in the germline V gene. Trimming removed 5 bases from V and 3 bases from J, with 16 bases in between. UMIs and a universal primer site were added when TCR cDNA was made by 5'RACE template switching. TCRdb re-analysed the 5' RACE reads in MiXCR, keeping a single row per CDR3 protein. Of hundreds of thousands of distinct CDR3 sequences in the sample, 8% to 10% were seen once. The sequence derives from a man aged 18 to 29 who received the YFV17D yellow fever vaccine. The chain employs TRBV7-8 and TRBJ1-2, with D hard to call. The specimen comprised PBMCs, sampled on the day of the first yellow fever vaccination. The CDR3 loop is CASSLRPNAYYGYTF. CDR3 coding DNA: TGTGCCAGCAGCCTTCGACCCAACGCATACTATGGCTACACCTTC.